This T cell receptor beta chain was captured by sequencing in a study of identical twins. TCRdb reanalysed the 5' RACE reads using MiXCR and keeps one entry per CDR3 protein. The table records around 230,000 distinct CDR3 sequences, 6.5% to 8% of them present only once. This CDR3 is 17 amino acids long. Unmatched junction bases numbered 11, after V lost 6 bases and J lost 1 base. Germline V gene lookup returns CDR1 SNHLY and CDR2 FYNNEI. The sample was also linked to a second study, of T cells expressing NK-cell markers.

This clonotype was sampled from a woman aged 18 to 35 in good health. J is TRBJ2-3 and V is TRBV2; TRBD1 matches 9 bases. The sequenced sample consisted of CD8+ T cells sorted from blood. This CDR3 is CASRTGQGVWGTDTQYF. CDR3 coding DNA: TGTGCCAGCAGGACGGGACAGGGTGTATGGGGCACAGATACGCAGTATTTT.